This record concerns one T cell receptor beta chain sequence. The target antigen is unknown. This record comes from a study of T cell responses to AZD1222 COVID-19 vaccine. Repertoires were generated with immunoSEQ multiplex PCR, while TCRdb's copy carries only in-frame clones and drops some. The sample yields some 130,000 clones, just over 85% seen once. The CDR3 consists of 15 residues. Study results and limitations: Spike-specific TCR repertoires showed rising breadth and depth after two AZD1222 doses.

This chain uses TRBV21-1 with TRBJ1-5; TRBD1 was called by the table and not checked on the DNA. TRBV21-1 is an annotated pseudogene. This clonotype was sampled from an adult in good health. The specimen comprised peripheral blood, sampled on day 0 of AZD1222 vaccination. The CDR3 bases are TGTGCCAGCAAGAAGGACAATCATAGCAATCAGCCCCAGCATTTT. As protein: CASKKDNHSNQPQHF.